This T cell receptor (beta chain) was sequenced during a study of response to subunit inactivated influenza vaccine. This clonotype has just a few counts. Germline V gives CDR1 SNHLY, CDR2 FYNNEI. V was cut by 4 bases and J by 8 bases, with 6 bases left in between. The CDR3 runs to 11 residues. MiXCR, run by TCRdb on the RT-PCR reads, gives a single entry per CDR3 protein. Among a few hundred thousand distinct CDR3 sequences, about 10% were seen once, and the ten largest hold 9.5% to 11%. The same sample was also studied in work on T cells expressing NK-cell markers. As that study records: TCR beta cDNA was generated via 5'RACE template switching incorporating UMIs. Obtained from sorted CD3+CD56+NKG2C+, CD3+CD56+NKG2C- and CD3+CD56-NKG2C+ T cells were the TCR beta repertoires.

The V gene is TRBV2, the J gene TRBJ2-1; no definite D call. The sequence came from a man aged 45-65 years who received an inactivated influenza vaccine. The sample consisted of PBMCs from blood, taken on the day of vaccination. CDR3: CASSGVYEQFF. DNA for the CDR3: TGTGCCAGCAGTGGAGTGTATGAGCAGTTCTTC.